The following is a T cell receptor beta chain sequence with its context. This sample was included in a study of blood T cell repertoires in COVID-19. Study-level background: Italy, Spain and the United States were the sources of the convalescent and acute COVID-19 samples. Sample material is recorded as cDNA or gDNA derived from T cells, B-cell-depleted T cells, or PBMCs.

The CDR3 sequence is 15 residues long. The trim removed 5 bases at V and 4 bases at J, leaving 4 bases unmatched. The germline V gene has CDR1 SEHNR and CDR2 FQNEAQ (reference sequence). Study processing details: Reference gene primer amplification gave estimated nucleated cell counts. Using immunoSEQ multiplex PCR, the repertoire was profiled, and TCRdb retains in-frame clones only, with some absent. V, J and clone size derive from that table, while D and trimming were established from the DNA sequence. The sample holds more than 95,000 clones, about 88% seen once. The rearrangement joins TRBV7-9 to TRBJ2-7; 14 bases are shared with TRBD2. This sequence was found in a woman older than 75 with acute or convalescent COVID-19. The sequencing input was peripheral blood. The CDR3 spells CASSLGLAGVYEQYF. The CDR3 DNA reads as TGTGCCAGCAGCCTGGGACTAGCGGGAGTGTACGAGCAGTACTTC. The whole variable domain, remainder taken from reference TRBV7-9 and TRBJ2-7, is DTGVSQNPRHKITKRGQNVTFRCDPISEHNRLYWYRQTLGQGPEFLTYFQNEAQLEKSRLLSDRFSAERPKGSFSTLEIQRTEQGDSAMYLCASSLGLAGVYEQYFGPGTRLTVT.